These 16 T cell receptor beta chains came from one sample sequenced in a study of T cells in Graves' hyperthyroidism and ophthalmopathy. RNA transcripts were the template for amplifying TCR beta CDR3 regions. Researchers ran a first-round RT-PCR on the TCR CDR3 using the HTBI primer set. TCRdb re-called the multiplex PCR reads with MiXCR, one entry per CDR3 protein. The sample comprises about 200,000 distinct CDR3 sequences, 17% of which are singletons, and roughly 49% rests with the top ten. The sample taken for sequencing was blood. The receptors were gathered from a woman aged 45 to 65 with Graves' hyperthyroidism.

There are many counts of this clonotype. This chain links TRBV20-1 with TRBJ2-1, with D maybe TRBD1 (6 bases). V gave up 6 bases and J gave up 6 bases, with 18 bases separating them. Germline V gene data show CDR1 as DFQATT and CDR2 as SNEGSKA (reference sequence). The CDR3 sequence is 14 residues long. The CDR3 region is CSASDTGLGNEQFF. The CDR3 DNA sequence: TGCAGTGCCAGCGATACAGGGTTGGGCAATGAGCAGTTCTTC.

This clonotype appeared many times. The chain is built from TRBV6-1 and TRBJ2-7, with D possibly being TRBD1 (6 bases). The CDR3 spans 13 residues. Germline V CDR1 and CDR2: MNHNS, SASEGT. The ends were cut back, 4 bases at V and 7 bases at J, with 14 bases in the middle. The CDR3 nucleotides are TGTGCCAGCAGTGTCTTGGGGGCGCGAGAGCAGTACTTC. This translates into CASSVLGAREQYF.

This clonotype showed up many times. This sequence joins TRBV5-1 and TRBJ2-7; TRBD2 agrees at 8 bases. This CDR3 comprises 14 residues. Losses at the gene ends were 7 bases for V and 0 bases for J; bases not matched to a gene: 6. Germline CDR1 and CDR2: SGHRS and YFSETQ. The CDR3 protein is CASHSGDSSYEQYF. The DNA for the CDR3 is TGCGCCAGCCATAGCGGGGATAGCTCCTACGAGCAGTACTTC.

The V call is TRBV2, the J call TRBJ1-1, with 8 positions matching TRBD1. Germline-derived CDR1 and CDR2 are SNHLY and FYNNEI. This CDR3 comprises 12 residues. Germline trimming cut 2 bases from V and 9 bases from J; bases unmatched to any gene: 2. The CDR3 DNA reads as TGTGCCAGCAGTGAACGACAGGGGCAAGCTTTCTTT. Encoded protein: CASSERQGQAFF. The variable domain in full, with the rest retrieved from reference TRBV2 and TRBJ1-1, is EPEVTQTPSHQVTQMGQEVILRCVPISNHLYFYWYRQILGQKVEFLVSFYNNEISEKSEIFDDQFSVERPDGSNFTLKIRSTKLEDSAMYFCASSERQGQAFFGQGTRLTVV.

This clonotype was seen at least ten times. The rearrangement joins TRBV7-3 to TRBJ2-5; D is possibly TRBD1 or TRBD2 (6 bases each). The ends were cut back, 0 bases at V and 1 base at J, with 12 bases in the middle. Germline values: CDR1 SGHTA, CDR2 FQGTGA. CDR3 length equals 16 residues. The CDR3 loop is CASSLTGGRIQETQYF. The DNA of the CDR3 is TGTGCCAGCAGCTTAACGGGGGGCAGGATCCAAGAGACCCAGTACTTC.

The chain has TRBV20-1 and TRBJ2-7, with D tentatively TRBD2 (6 bases). The CDR3 is 14 residues long. The V end lost 0 bases, the J end lost 4 bases, and 13 bases lay between the germline ends. The germline V gene encodes CDR1 DFQATT and CDR2 SNEGSKA (reference sequence). The CDR3 loop is CSARDGGTAYEQYF. DNA for the CDR3: TGCAGTGCTAGAGATGGGGGGACCGCTTACGAGCAGTACTTC.

This clonotype was counted ten times or more. J is TRBJ2-1 and V is TRBV7-2; 11 bases match TRBD2. With V trimmed by 4 bases and J by 8 bases, 4 bases remained unmatched. The V gene's germline CDR1 is SGHTA and CDR2 FQGNSA. The CDR3 has 14 amino acids. CDR3 sequence: CASSSLAGGYEQFF. CDR3 bases: TGTGCCAGCAGCTCCCTAGCGGGAGGATATGAGCAGTTCTTC.

This clonotype was seen repeatedly, ten times or more. The V and J genes are TRBV7-8 and TRBJ2-7; D possibly corresponds to TRBD2 (5 bases). V lost 5 bases and J lost 0, with 14 bases in between. Germline V gene lookup returns CDR1 SGHVS and CDR2 FQNEAQ. The CDR3 covers 15 residues. The CDR3 sequence: CASSPVLGSSYEQYF. The DNA of the CDR3 is TGTGCCAGCAGCCCAGTTCTGGGGAGCTCCTACGAGCAGTACTTC. Supplemented by reference TRBV7-8 and TRBJ2-7, the full variable domain reads GAGVSQSPRYKVAKRGQDVALRCDPISGHVSLFWYQQALGQGPEFLTYFQNEAQLDKSGLPSDRFFAERPEGSVSTLKIQRTQQEDSAVYLCASSPVLGSSYEQYFGPGTRLTVT.

This clonotype was observed many times. The J gene is TRBJ2-3, the V gene TRBV7-2, with 11 positions matching TRBD2. Germline V CDR1 and CDR2: SGHTA, FQGNSA. J was trimmed by 6 bases and V by 1 base; bases with no gene match: 3. This CDR3 is built from 15 residues. This CDR3 is CASSLEASGRDTQYF. The CDR3 nucleotides are TGTGCCAGCAGCTTAGAGGCTAGCGGGAGGGATACGCAGTATTTT.

This clonotype was counted only a few times. V and J are TRBV14 and TRBJ2-5; tentative D call: TRBD2 (5 bases). V lost 6 bases to trimming and J lost 5 bases, with 16 bases between them. Germline CDR1 is SGHDN and CDR2 is FVKESK. The CDR3 spans 14 residues. The CDR3 nucleotides are TGTGCCAGCAGGGCAAGCGGAAAGAGGGAGACCCAGTACTTC. Amino acid sequence: CASRASGKRETQYF.

This clonotype was observed a handful of times. This rearrangement joins TRBV20-1 to TRBJ2-7, with unresolved D. The germline V gene encodes CDR1 DFQATT and CDR2 SNEGSKA (reference sequence). V was shortened by 6 bases and J by 6 bases, with 24 bases between the two germline ends. This CDR3 is built from 15 residues. Here the CDR3 DNA reads TGCAGTGCCCATCCCCCCACCGGGCCAGGCAGCGAGCAGTACTTC. Its translation: CSAHPPTGPGSEQYF.

The chain employs TRBV20-1 and TRBJ2-2; no definite D call. V gave up 1 base and J gave up 3 bases, with 24 bases separating them. The length of the CDR3 is 19 residues. Germline loops: CDR1 DFQATT, CDR2 SNEGSKA (reference sequence). The CDR3 coding sequence is TGCAGTGCTAGAGTTTCCCCGCCCGAGTCTAGGGTTTACACCGGGGAGCTGTTTTTT. Translated, it gives CSARVSPPESRVYTGELFF.

The sample holds many counts of this clonotype. This sequence joins TRBV19 and TRBJ2-1, with D tentatively TRBD2 (5 bases). The V end lost 6 bases, the J end lost 0 bases, and 12 bases lay between the germline ends. This CDR3 comprises 15 residues. CDR1 is LNHDA, CDR2 SQIVND, per germline (reference sequence). The CDR3 coding sequence is TGTGCCAGTAGCCGAGCGGAGGACTCCTACAATGAGCAGTTCTTC. It is translated as CASSRAEDSYNEQFF.

This clonotype was picked up many times. DNA of the CDR3: TGCGCCAGCAGCTTGGAATTGAGTACGCGAACTGGAAACACCATATATTTT. Translating it yields CASSLELSTRTGNTIYF. This chain uses TRBV5-1 with TRBJ1-3; no reliable D call. The CDR3 contains 17 residues. Looked up from germline, CDR1 is SGHRS and CDR2 is YFSETQ. The ends were cut back, 0 bases at V and 2 bases at J, with 15 bases in the middle. Supplemented by reference TRBV5-1 and TRBJ1-3, the full variable domain reads KAGVTQTPRYLIKTRGQQVTLSCSPISGHRSVSWYQQTPGQGLQFLFEYFSETQRNKGNFPGRFSGRQFSNSRSEMNVSTLELGDSALYLCASSLELSTRTGNTIYFGEGSWLTVV.

This clonotype came up many times. The V call is TRBV12-3 or TRBV12-4, the J call TRBJ2-1; 14 nucleotides agree with TRBD2. V trimming: 3 bases; J trimming: 7 bases; junction bases outside the gene matches: 11. This CDR3 has 18 amino acids. The CDR3 is CASSLSFGGLAGVNEQFF. CDR3 in DNA: TGTGCCAGCAGTTTGTCGTTTGGGGGACTAGCGGGAGTAAATGAGCAGTTCTTC.

This clonotype was recorded a few times. The chain has TRBV29-1 and TRBJ1-2, with D tentatively TRBD1 (6 bases). Germline CDR1 reads SQVTM; CDR2 reads ANQGSEA. The CDR3 has 14 residues. V was clipped by 4 bases and J by 4 bases, with 16 bases between them. CDR3 nucleotide sequence: TGCAGCGTTGGTGGGGGGGCGTGGGGCTATGGCTACACCTTC. It yields the protein CSVGGGAWGYGYTF. Filled out from reference TRBV29-1 and TRBJ1-2, the complete variable domain reads SAVISQKPSRDICQRGTSLTIQCQVDSQVTMMFWYRQQPGQSLTLIATANQGSEATYESGFVIDKFPISRPNLTFSTLTVSNMSPEDSSIYLCSVGGGAWGYGYTFGSGTRLTVV.